This T cell receptor beta chain was captured in a study of PD-1 blockade in mismatch repair-deficient tumors. Overall study context: Patients had approximately 13 mismatch repair-deficient cancer types, all previously treated and progressing. Study-wide findings and caveats: Rapid post-treatment expansion, then contraction, generally preceding radiologic response, marked tumor-resident clones.

The time point was: roughly 10-day in vitro stimulation with candidate neoantigen peptide 2. Several ELISpot-reactive neoantigen peptides each drove a roughly eleven-day in vitro stimulation. A no-peptide control culture served as baseline for clone fold changes. Assay: immunoSEQ multiplex PCR; the TCRdb copy retains only in-frame clones and omits some. The sample contains over 9,000 clones, approximately 83% of which appear only once. As to this clone: Its antigen is not known.

V trimming: 6 bases; J trimming: 3 bases; junction bases outside the gene matches: 8. Germline V gene data show CDR1 as LNHDA and CDR2 as SQIVND (reference sequence). The CDR3 consists of 15 residues. This specimen consisted of cells cultured in vitro, obtained from a patient treated with pembrolizumab. This sequence joins TRBV19 and TRBJ2-1, with 7 bases fitting TRBD1. This receptor was obtained from an adult with mismatch repair-deficient cancer. The CDR3 region has the DNA TGTGCCAGTAGGACCCGGGACAGAGACTACAATGAGCAGTTCTTC. It is translated as CASRTRDRDYNEQFF.